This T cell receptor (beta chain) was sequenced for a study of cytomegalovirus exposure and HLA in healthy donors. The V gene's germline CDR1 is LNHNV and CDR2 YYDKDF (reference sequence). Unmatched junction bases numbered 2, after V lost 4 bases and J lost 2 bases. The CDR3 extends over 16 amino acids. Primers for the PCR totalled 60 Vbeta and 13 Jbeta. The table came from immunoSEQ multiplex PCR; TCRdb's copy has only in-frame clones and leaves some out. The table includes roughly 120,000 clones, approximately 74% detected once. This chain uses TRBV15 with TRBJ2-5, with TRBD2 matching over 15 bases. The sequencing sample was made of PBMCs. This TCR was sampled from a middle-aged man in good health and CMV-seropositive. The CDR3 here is CATSTGLAGGQETQYF. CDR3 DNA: TGTGCCACCAGCACCGGACTAGCGGGGGGGCAAGAGACCCAGTACTTC.